What follows are 19 T cell receptor beta chains derived from one specimen sequenced in a study of shared clonotypes between healthy human individuals. The assay was immunoSEQ multiplex PCR, and TCRdb's table has in-frame clones only and misses some. The sample lists roughly 1,000,000 clones, 78% seen once, with 0.5% to 0.6% in the top ten. The material sequenced was memory CD4+ T cells from PBMCs. Subset defined: CD45RA-negative fraction. These receptors were collected from a man aged 18 to 35 in good health. Some clones in this sample may be carry-over from other donors' samples.

Written as DNA, the CDR3 is TGTGCCAGCTGCCCAGGGAGTGGGGCCAACGTCCTGACTTTC. It is translated as CASCPGSGANVLTF. The rearrangement links TRBV6-6 to TRBJ2-6, with D possibly being TRBD1 or TRBD2 (5 bases each). Germline values: CDR1 MNHNY, CDR2 SVGAGI (reference sequence). V was cut by 8 bases and J by 3 bases, with 11 bases left in between. The CDR3 loop spans 14 amino acids.

The chain combines TRBV7-2 with TRBJ1-2, with D hard to call. The germline gives CDR1 SGHTA, CDR2 FQGNSA. V lost 5 bases and J lost 5, with 6 bases in between. This CDR3 region has 11 residues. CDR3 protein: CASSQGYGYTF. The CDR3 DNA sequence: TGTGCCAGCAGCCAAGGGTATGGCTACACCTTC. The whole variable domain, remainder taken from reference TRBV7-2 and TRBJ1-2, is GAGVSQSPSNKVTEKGKDVELRCDPISGHTALYWYRQSLGQGLEFLIYFQGNSAPDKSGLPSDRFSAERTGGSVSTLTIQRTQQEDSAVYLCASSQGYGYTFGSGTRLTVV.

The chain joins TRBV11-2 to TRBJ2-7; TRBD1 aligns across 7 bases. There are 13 residues in the CDR3. Trimming cost V 5 bases and J 6 bases; bases outside gene matches: 7. From germline, CDR1 is SGHAT and CDR2 FQNNGV. Written as DNA, the CDR3 is TGTGCCAGCAGCCCATACAGGGGTCTCGAGCAGTACTTC. Its protein is CASSPYRGLEQYF.

This clone showed up many times. The CDR3 DNA sequence: TGTGCCAGCAGCGATCTGGCAGTCAAGGGAGAGACCCAGTACTTC. Protein sequence: CASSDLAVKGETQYF. This rearrangement joins TRBV5-6 to TRBJ2-5, with D unclear. CDR1 and CDR2 from the germline V gene are SGHDT and YYEEEE. CDR3 length: 15 residues. V lost 4 bases to trimming and J lost 4 bases, with 17 bases between them.

The genes are TRBV11-2 and TRBJ2-3, with D hard to call. V dropped 1 base and J dropped 10 bases, with 9 bases sitting between them. The germline V gene has CDR1 SGHAT and CDR2 FQNNGV. The CDR3 extends over 12 amino acids. The CDR3 protein is CASSLAQWAQYF. In nucleotides, the CDR3 is TGTGCCAGCAGCTTAGCCCAGTGGGCGCAGTATTTT.

This clone showed up many times. Other nucleotide sequences in the sample specify the same CDR3. The chain combines TRBV11-2 with TRBJ1-2; TRBD1 matches at 7 bases. The CDR3 is 13 amino acids. Looked up from germline, CDR1 is SGHAT and CDR2 is FQNNGV. V trimming: 3 bases; J trimming: 4 bases; junction bases outside the gene matches: 2. CDR3 nucleotide sequence: TGTGCCAGCAGCTTGGGACAGATCTATGGCTACACCTTC. As protein: CASSLGQIYGYTF.

The J gene is TRBJ2-7, the V gene TRBV2; 8 positions match TRBD2. The V gene end was trimmed by 6 bases and the J gene end by 3 bases; junction bases not matched to a gene: 7. CDR1 and CDR2 (germline): SNHLY, FYNNEI. The length of the CDR3 is 14 residues. The CDR3 bases are TGTGCCAGCAGGTATACTAGCGGCCACTACGAGCAGTACTTC. Amino acid sequence: CASRYTSGHYEQYF.

The chain is built from TRBV4-1 and TRBJ2-7; possibly TRBD2 for D (6 bases). CDR1 and CDR2 (germline): MGHRA, YSYEKL. The V end lost 3 bases, the J end lost 2 bases, and 14 bases lay between the germline ends. CDR3 size: 15 residues. The CDR3 is CASSQALRTTYEQYF. As DNA, the CDR3 is TGCGCCAGCAGCCAGGCTCTAAGGACTACCTACGAGCAGTACTTC.

This clone was seen a single time. The rearrangement joins TRBV19 to TRBJ1-5; TRBD1 aligns across 10 bases. The germline V gene encodes CDR1 LNHDA and CDR2 SQIVND (reference sequence). V gave up 7 bases and J gave up 11 bases; unmatched junction bases: 14. This CDR3 is built from 15 residues. The CDR3, as DNA: TGTGCCAGTATCGGGACAGGGGTCTCCGGAGGGGCCCAGCATTTT. Its translation: CASIGTGVSGGAQHF.

This chain uses TRBV5-1 with TRBJ2-7, with TRBD1 matching over 7 bases. This CDR3 has 15 residues. CDR1 and CDR2 (germline): SGHRS, YFSETQ. Trimming took 3 bases from V and 3 from J; bases not matched to a gene: 9. CDR3 sequence reads: CASSWQPGQNYEQYF. Here the CDR3 DNA reads TGCGCCAGCAGCTGGCAACCGGGACAGAACTACGAGCAGTACTTC.

This clone was counted once. This chain links TRBV6-5 with TRBJ2-4, with 8 bases that match TRBD2. From germline, CDR1 is MNHEY and CDR2 SVGAGI. The CDR3 has 14 amino acids. The V gene end was trimmed by 6 bases and the J gene end by 5 bases; junction bases not matched to a gene: 6. The CDR3, as DNA: TGTGCCAGCAGAAAACTAGCGGAGGAAAACATTCAGTACTTC. Its protein is CASRKLAEENIQYF.

This clone was recorded once. The genes are TRBV29-1 and TRBJ2-3; D assignment may be TRBD1 or TRBD2 (6 bases each). CDR1 is SQVTM, CDR2 ANQGSEA, per germline. Trimming cost V 4 bases and J 1 base, with 15 bases left between them. This CDR3 is 15 amino acids long. CDR3: CSVVVRGRRTDTQYF. The CDR3 DNA sequence: TGCAGCGTTGTTGTACGGGGGCGACGCACAGATACGCAGTATTTT.

V gene TRBV2 combines with J gene TRBJ2-1; 7 positions agree with TRBD2. The CDR3 has 15 amino acids. Germline values: CDR1 SNHLY, CDR2 FYNNEI. The J segment lost 7 bases and the V segment lost 5 bases, leaving 11 bases of the junction unmatched. CDR3 DNA: TGTGCCAGCAGTTCGCCCGGCGGGAGTTTGAATGAGCAGTTCTTC. Residues: CASSSPGGSLNEQFF.

This chain uses TRBV6-1 with TRBJ2-7; 8 positions match TRBD1. CDR3 size: 15 residues. CDR1 and CDR2 from the germline V gene are MNHNS and SASEGT. V shed 3 bases and J 2 bases; nucleotides not matched to a gene: 6. CDR3 nucleotide sequence: TGTGCCAGCAGTGACCCGGGACAGGTCGCCTACGAGCAGTACTTC. Protein: CASSDPGQVAYEQYF.

The rearrangement links TRBV29-1 to TRBJ2-7; 10 bases align to TRBD1. J gave up 7 bases and V 7 bases, and 10 bases lay outside the gene matches. The CDR3 covers 13 residues. Germline lookup yields CDR1 SQVTM and CDR2 ANQGSEA. As DNA, the CDR3 is TGCAGCGCCGGGGACAGGGGTCCGCGGGAGCAGTACTTC. This gives the protein CSAGDRGPREQYF.

In its sample, this clone was seen many times. The rearrangement joins TRBV29-1 to TRBJ2-1; the D gene could be TRBD1 or TRBD2 (5 bases each). Germline lookup yields CDR1 SQVTM and CDR2 ANQGSEA. Trimming pared 2 bases from V and 9 bases from J, leaving 14 bases between. This CDR3 is 13 amino acids long. CDR3 DNA: TGCAGCGTTGAAAATGCCCCGGGGACTGAGCAGTTCTTC. This encodes CSVENAPGTEQFF.

The chain joins TRBV18 to TRBJ1-1; 7 bases are shared with TRBD1. After removal of 5 bases from V and 3 bases from J, the junction contained 6 bases not matched to a gene. Germline values: CDR1 KGHSH, CDR2 LQKENI. The CDR3 loop spans 14 amino acids. CDR3 sequence (DNA): TGTGCCAGCTCAGCCACAGGGGCTGACACTGAAGCTTTCTTT. Protein: CASSATGADTEAFF.

The chain recombines TRBV18 with TRBJ2-7, with TRBD2 matching 7 bases. From germline, CDR1 is KGHSH and CDR2 LQKENI. The CDR3 runs 15 residues. V lost 2 bases, J lost 2 bases, and 6 bases stayed unmatched. The CDR3 DNA reads as TGTGCCAGCTCACCAGTGATAGCGGGTACCTACGAGCAGTACTTC. This gives the protein CASSPVIAGTYEQYF.

A remark on this clone: A single base is all that separates this from a far larger clone, so a read error is likely. The sample contains more than one DNA sequence encoding this CDR3. This rearrangement joins TRBV9 to TRBJ2-7; 7 nucleotides line up with TRBD1. Germline CDR1 and CDR2: SGDLS and YYNGEE. V was pared by 2 bases and J by 3 bases, with 5 bases of the junction left unmatched. The CDR3 runs 14 residues. The CDR3 loop is CASSVGDRGYEQYF. The CDR3 nucleotides read TGTGCCAGCAGCGTTGGGGACAGAGGCTACGAGCAGTACTTC.